This T cell receptor beta chain was identified in a study of regulatory T cells in long-lasting Graves disease. Background on the study: Patients with new Graves' disease had used antithyroid drugs below 3 months. Notes on the study in general: Persistent disease exhibited a predilection for TRBV28, TRBJ1-2 and TRBJ2-5. TCR diversity was lower in persistent Graves' patients than in newly diagnosed ones.

Described time point: newly diagnosed GD, antithyroid drugs for less than 3 months. There was RNA extracted from PBMCs, and the TCR library was made from it. This clonotype occurred many times. Its antigen remains unknown. The authors built TCR beta libraries using iRepertoire HTBI primers and Arm-PCR of CDR3 regions. TCRdb called the multiplex PCR reads again in MiXCR, with one record for every CDR3 protein. The table shows approximately 490,000 distinct CDR3 sequences, with roughly 17% occurring only once. V was pared by 4 bases and J by 6 bases, with 4 bases of the junction left unmatched. Germline CDR1 MDHEN, CDR2 SYDVKM. This CDR3 contains 15 residues. This same sample was also taken into another study, of T cells in Graves' hyperthyroidism and ophthalmopathy.

The source material was peripheral blood mononuclear cells (PBMCs), sampled at new diagnosis, from a patient treated with antithyroid drugs. This chain links TRBV28 with TRBJ2-2; 11 bases fit TRBD2. This TCR was sampled from a man aged 35 to 55 with Graves disease. CDR3 DNA: TGTGCCAGCAGTTCCCTAGCGGGAGGCTCCGGGGAGCTGTTTTTT. It specifies CASSSLAGGSGELFF.